These 7 T cell receptor beta chains were sequenced from one sample in a study of blood T cell repertoires in COVID-19. TCRdb keeps only in-frame clones here, not all; method: immunoSEQ multiplex PCR. Altogether tens of thousands of clones are present, approximately 84% being singletons, with the ten largest covering roughly 4.6%. The specimen sequenced was peripheral blood. These receptors were taken from an older man in a cohort sampled during active COVID-19.

The chain uses TRBV15 and TRBJ1-1, with D tentatively TRBD1 (5 bases). Germline V CDR1 and CDR2: LNHNV, YYDKDF (reference sequence). Trimming shortened V by 9 bases and J by 5 bases, and 19 bases separated the two germline ends. The CDR3 has 14 amino acids. CDR3 nucleotides: TGTGCCACGAGCCCCTATGGGGAGGGGACTGAAGCTTTCTTT. This gives the protein CATSPYGEGTEAFF. Complete variable domain (other parts from reference TRBV15 and TRBJ1-1): DAMVIQNPRYQVTQFGKPVTLSCSQTLNHNVMYWYQQKSSQAPKLLFHYYDKDFNNEADTPDNFQSRRPNTSFCFLDIRSPGLGDTAMYLCATSPYGEGTEAFFGQGTRLTVV.

This clone was seen just once. The chain is built from TRBV19 and TRBJ2-2; 9 bases align to TRBD1. CDR1 is LNHDA, CDR2 SQIVND, per germline (reference sequence). This CDR3 has 14 residues. Unmatched junction bases numbered 4, after V lost 7 bases and J lost 4 bases. This chain's CDR3 is CASNRGPGTGELFF. In nucleotides, the CDR3 is TGTGCCAGTAACAGGGGGCCCGGCACCGGGGAGCTGTTTTTT.

V usage is TRBV6-5 and J usage is TRBJ1-1; tentative D call: TRBD1 (5 bases). Germline CDR1 MNHEY, CDR2 SVGAGI. There are 16 residues in the CDR3. V gave up 4 bases and J gave up 0 bases, with 15 bases separating them. The CDR3 DNA follows: TGTGCCAGCAGTTTGGGGGGGGGTATCATGAACACTGAAGCTTTCTTT. This sequence encodes CASSLGGGIMNTEAFF.

The J gene is TRBJ2-1, the V gene TRBV5-1; tentatively, D is TRBD2 (5 bases). V was clipped by 2 bases and J by 4 bases, with 13 bases between them. Germline V gene lookup returns CDR1 SGHRS and CDR2 YFSETQ. The CDR3 spans 15 residues. CDR3 protein: CASSLEGSRYNEQFF. As DNA, the CDR3 is TGCGCCAGCAGCTTAGAAGGGAGTAGGTACAATGAGCAGTTCTTC.

This chain connects TRBV30 to TRBJ1-5; unclear D gene. V lost 0 bases and J lost 0, with 12 bases in between. The CDR3 totals 16 residues. From germline, CDR1 is GTSNPN and CDR2 SVGIG (reference sequence). In nucleotides, the CDR3 is TGTGCCTGGAGTGTACGGGAGATTTATAGCAATCAGCCCCAGCATTTT. As protein: CAWSVREIYSNQPQHF.

V is TRBV9 and J is TRBJ2-3; 8 bases fit TRBD2. V was clipped by 4 bases and J by 3 bases; unmatched bases: 7. Germline assignment: CDR1 SGDLS and CDR2 YYNGEE. CDR3 length equals 15 residues. DNA for the CDR3: TGTGCCAGCAGCCGGGGGGGAGGGCCGACAGATACGCAGTATTTT. This gives the protein CASSRGGGPTDTQYF.

V and J are TRBV18 and TRBJ2-3, with 7 nucleotides matching TRBD2. V was clipped by 4 bases and J by 0 bases; unmatched bases: 4. From germline, CDR1 is KGHSH and CDR2 LQKENI. This CDR3 comprises 15 residues. CDR3 loop: CASSRNSGSTDTQYF. The CDR3 DNA reads TGTGCCAGCTCACGGAATAGCGGGAGCACAGATACGCAGTATTTT. Together with reference TRBV18 and TRBJ2-3, the CDR3 gives the full variable domain: NAGVMQNPRHLVRRRGQEARLRCSPMKGHSHVYWYRQLPEEGLKFMVYLQKENIIDESGMPKERFSAEFPKEGPSILRIQQVVRGDSAAYFCASSRNSGSTDTQYFGPGTRLTVL.